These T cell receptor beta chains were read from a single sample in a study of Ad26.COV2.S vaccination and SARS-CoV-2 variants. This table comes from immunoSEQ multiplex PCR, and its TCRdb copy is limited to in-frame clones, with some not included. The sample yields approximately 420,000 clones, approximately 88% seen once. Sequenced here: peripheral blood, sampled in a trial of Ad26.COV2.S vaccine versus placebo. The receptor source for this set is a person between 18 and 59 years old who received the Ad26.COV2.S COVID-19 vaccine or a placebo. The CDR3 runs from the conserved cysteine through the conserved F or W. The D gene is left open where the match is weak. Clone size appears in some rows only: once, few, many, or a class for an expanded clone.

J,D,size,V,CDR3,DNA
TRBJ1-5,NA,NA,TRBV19,CASTRYTRGGDQPQHF,TGTGCCAGTACCAGATATACTCGGGGAGGGGATCAGCCCCAGCATTTT
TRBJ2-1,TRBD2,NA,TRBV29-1,CSVTSGGYNEQFF,TGCAGCGTTACTAGCGGGGGCTACAATGAGCAGTTCTTC
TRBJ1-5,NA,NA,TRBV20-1,CSASSFSNQPQHF,TGCAGTGCTAGTTCTTTCAGCAATCAGCCCCAGCATTTT
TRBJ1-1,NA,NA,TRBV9,CASSPSQGPTYQPEAFF,TGTGCCAGCAGTCCTTCACAGGGTCCTACCTATCAGCCTGAAGCTTTCTTT
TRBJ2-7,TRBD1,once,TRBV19,CASSIGGGLDEQYF,TGTGCCAGTAGTATAGGAGGGGGCTTGGACGAGCAGTACTTC
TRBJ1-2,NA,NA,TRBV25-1,CASSLDSYGYTF,TGTGCCAGCAGTCTTGACAGCTATGGCTACACCTTC
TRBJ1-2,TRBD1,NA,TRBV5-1,CASSLDRGHYGYTF,TGCGCCAGCAGCTTGGACAGGGGGCACTATGGCTACACCTTC
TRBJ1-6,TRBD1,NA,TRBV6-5,CASSYGGDRGSSPLHF,TGTGCCAGCAGTTACGGCGGGGACAGGGGGAGTTCACCCCTCCACTTT
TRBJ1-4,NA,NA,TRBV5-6,CASSLEGLNEKLFF,TGTGCCAGCAGCTTGGAAGGTCTCAATGAAAAACTGTTTTTT
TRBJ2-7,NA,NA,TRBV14,CASSRSRALEQYF,TGTGCCAGCAGCCGCTCCCGGGCCCTGGAGCAGTACTTC
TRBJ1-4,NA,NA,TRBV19,CASSEIDTRPFF,TGTGCCAGTAGTGAGATAGATACAAGACCGTTTTTT
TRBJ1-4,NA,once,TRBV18,CASSVQGLGEKLFF,TGTGCCAGCTCTGTACAGGGCTTGGGCGAAAAACTGTTTTTT
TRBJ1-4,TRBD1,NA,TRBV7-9,CASRDSTGGAVEEKLFF,TGTGCCAGCAGAGATTCTACAGGGGGCGCAGTAGAGGAAAAACTGTTTTTT
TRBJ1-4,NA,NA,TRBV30,CAWIPRATNEKLFF,TGTGCCTGGATCCCCAGGGCAACTAATGAAAAACTGTTTTTT
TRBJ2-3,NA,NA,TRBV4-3,CASSRRQYTDTQYF,TGCGCCAGCAGCCGACGACAGTATACAGATACGCAGTATTTT
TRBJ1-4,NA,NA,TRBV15,CATSLQSRDRNEKLFF,TGTGCCACCAGCCTCCAGTCAAGGGATAGGAATGAAAAACTGTTTTTT
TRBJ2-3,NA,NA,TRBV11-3,CASSLERTDTQYF,TGTGCCAGCAGCTTAGAACGCACAGATACGCAGTATTTT
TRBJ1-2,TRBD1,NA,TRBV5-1,CASSSGTGPITNYGYTF,TGCGCCAGCAGCTCGGGGACAGGTCCGATCACTAACTATGGCTACACCTTC
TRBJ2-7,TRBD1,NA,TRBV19,CASSFRDRNYEQYF,TGTGCCAGTAGTTTCCGGGACAGAAACTACGAGCAGTACTTC
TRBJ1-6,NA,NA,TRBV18,CASSPAGAANSPLHF,TGTGCCAGCTCACCTGCCGGGGCTGCGAATTCACCCCTCCACTTT
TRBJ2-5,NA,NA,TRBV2,CASSRGGETQYF,TGTGCCAGCAGTAGGGGGGGAGAGACCCAGTACTTC
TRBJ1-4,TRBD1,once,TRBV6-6,CASNDRGRDEKLFF,TGTGCCAGCAACGACAGGGGGCGGGATGAAAAACTGTTTTTT
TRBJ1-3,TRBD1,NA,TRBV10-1,CAITGGERAGFGNTIYF,TGCGCCATTACAGGGGGCGAACGAGCGGGGTTCGGAAACACCATATATTTT
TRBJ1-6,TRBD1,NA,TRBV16,CASSHPGQNSPLHF,TGTGCCAGCAGCCACCCGGGACAGAATTCACCCCTCCACTTT
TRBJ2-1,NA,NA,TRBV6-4,CASSDPAANSYNEQFF,TGTGCCAGCAGTGACCCAGCGGCCAACTCCTACAATGAGCAGTTCTTC
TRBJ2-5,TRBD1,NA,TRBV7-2,CASSPRTTGRQETQYF,TGTGCCAGCAGCCCCCGCACGACAGGGCGACAAGAGACCCAGTACTTC